The 17 T cell receptor beta chains in this list originate from one sample, sequenced in a study of CD8+CD57+ T cells in acquired aplastic anemia. All sequencing subjects had displayed CD8+CD57+ cell expansion on flow cytometry. CDR3 and TCR beta VDJ profiling relied on a genomic DNA template. TCRdb reprocessed the reads with MiXCR, giving one entry per CDR3 protein. The repertoire holds 250,000 to 300,000 distinct CDR3 sequences, with approximately 60% as singletons. What was sequenced was sorted CD4+, CD8+, or CD8+CD57+ T cells (not recorded which) from PBMCs. The receptors here all came from a human donor with aplastic anemia.

This clonotype was observed at least ten times. The chain couples TRBV4-1 to TRBJ2-2, with D hard to call. The CDR3 has 13 amino acids. Germline V lookup: CDR1 MGHRA, CDR2 YSYEKL. Trimming stripped 10 bases from V and 6 bases from J, with 15 bases between. The CDR3 spells CATRGIGSGELFF. The CDR3 coding sequence is TGCGCCACCCGTGGAATTGGGTCCGGGGAGCTGTTTTTT.

The chain is built from TRBV2 and TRBJ1-6; maybe TRBD1 (5 bases). The ends were cut back, 8 bases at V and 6 bases at J, with 11 bases in the middle. CDR1 and CDR2 from the germline V gene are SNHLY and FYNNEI. The CDR3 has 13 amino acids. The DNA of the CDR3 is TGTGCCAGCCTTCCCGGGGGTAATTCACCCCTCCACTTT. It encodes CASLPGGNSPLHF.

In this sample, this clonotype turned up many times. This chain uses TRBV7-9 with TRBJ1-1; D not resolved. V was shortened by 4 bases and J by 9 bases, with 12 bases between the two germline ends. The length of the CDR3 is 12 residues. The germline gives CDR1 SEHNR, CDR2 FQNEAQ (reference sequence). The CDR3 here is CASSYEVGKAFF. In nucleotides, the CDR3 is TGTGCCAGCAGCTACGAGGTAGGGAAAGCTTTCTTT.

As regards this clonotype: Germline is not matched at one junction end, which may reflect a read error. This sequence joins TRBV7-8 and TRBJ2-2; 12 bases line up with TRBD2. The CDR3 contains 16 residues. Germline V CDR1 and CDR2: SGHVS, FQNEAQ. The CDR3 DNA sequence: TGTGCCAGCAGCTCTAGCGGGGGGGCCCGAACCGGGGAGCTGTCTTTT. As protein: CASSSSGGARTGELSF.

The chain employs TRBV7-3 and TRBJ1-6, with 10 bases aligning to TRBD1. This CDR3 is 15 amino acids long. Germline V gives CDR1 SGHTA, CDR2 FQGTGA. V trimming: 4 bases; J trimming: 7 bases; junction bases outside the gene matches: 4. For the CDR3, the DNA is TGTGCCAGCAGCTCCGGGGACAGGGGAAATTCACCCCTCCACTTT. Its protein is CASSSGDRGNSPLHF.

The chain has TRBV6-1 and TRBJ2-2; TRBD1 aligns across 10 bases. Germline CDR1 MNHNS, CDR2 SASEGT. This CDR3 spans 16 amino acids. Trimming cost V 6 bases and J 0 bases; bases outside gene matches: 4. CDR3: CASSPTGGTNTGELFF. Here the CDR3 DNA reads TGTGCCAGCAGCCCGACAGGGGGCACGAACACCGGGGAGCTGTTTTTT.

This clonotype was observed a few times. The genes are TRBV20-1 and TRBJ2-3, with no clear D. V was trimmed by 4 bases and J by 4 bases, leaving 12 bases between them. Germline lookup yields CDR1 DFQATT and CDR2 SNEGSKA (reference sequence). This CDR3 comprises 13 residues. The CDR3, as DNA: TGCAGTGCTACCCGTAAGCTGTCAGATACGCAGTATTTT. As protein: CSATRKLSDTQYF.

J is TRBJ1-2 and V is TRBV20-1; perhaps TRBD1 as D (5 bases). Germline lookup yields CDR1 DFQATT and CDR2 SNEGSKA (reference sequence). Deletions cut 2 bases from V and 2 bases from J, with 12 bases between. The CDR3 totals 14 residues. This CDR3 reads CSARQREGNYGYTF. The CDR3 DNA reads TGCAGTGCTAGACAGCGGGAGGGGAACTATGGCTACACCTTC.

The chain carries TRBV2 and TRBJ2-4; TRBD1 matches 8 bases. J gave up 0 bases and V 6 bases, and 4 bases lay outside the gene matches. The CDR3 length is 15 residues. Germline CDR1 SNHLY, CDR2 FYNNEI. The CDR3: CASRRDRLAKNIQYF. CDR3 coding DNA: TGTGCCAGCAGGAGGGACAGGTTAGCCAAAAACATTCAGTACTTC.

This chain links TRBV2 with TRBJ2-5; D is unresolved. Germline assignment: CDR1 SNHLY and CDR2 FYNNEI. The CDR3 loop spans 16 amino acids. Between the trimmed V and J ends, which lost 6 bases and 3 bases, there was a span of 20 bases. CDR3 bases: TGTGCCAGCAGGAGGAGTGGTCGTGGAATGAAAGAGACCCAGTACTTC. Translated, it gives CASRRSGRGMKETQYF.

The V and J genes are TRBV19 and TRBJ1-2; 9 bases fit TRBD1. The CDR3 runs to 15 residues. The V gene end was trimmed by 8 bases and the J gene end by 0 bases; junction bases not matched to a gene: 7. Germline CDR1 LNHDA, CDR2 SQIVND (reference sequence). CDR3 sequence: CASADRGAANYGYTF. In nucleotides, the CDR3 is TGTGCCAGTGCGGACAGGGGAGCGGCTAACTATGGCTACACCTTC.

The table lists this clonotype with a count of one. The DNA of the CDR3 is TGTGCCAGCAGTCCTAGCGGGGGGCGGACCCCCACAGATACGCAGTATTTT. Translated: CASSPSGGRTPTDTQYF. The genes are TRBV7-2 and TRBJ2-3, with 11 bases fitting TRBD2. Trimming took 6 bases from V and 2 from J; bases not matched to a gene: 10. The germline V gene encodes CDR1 SGHTA and CDR2 FQGNSA. The CDR3 runs 17 residues.

About this clonotype itself: One end of the junction varies from germline; a read error may be responsible. This chain connects TRBV9 to TRBJ1-5, with D unresolved. This CDR3 has 16 residues. The germline V gene has CDR1 SGDLS and CDR2 YYNGEE. In DNA form, the CDR3 reads TGTGCCAGCAGCGTAGATGTGGGCTACTACAATGAGCCCCAGCATTTT. Protein product: CASSVDVGYYNEPQHF.

The genes are TRBV7-2 and TRBJ2-5; tentatively, D is TRBD1 (6 bases). The V end was cut by 4 bases, the J end by 5 bases, with 11 bases between. Per germline, CDR1 SGHTA and CDR2 FQGNSA. The CDR3 contains 13 residues. CDR3 sequence: CASSYTGSETQYF. The CDR3 nucleotides read TGTGCCAGCAGCTACACAGGGTCGGAGACCCAGTACTTC.

The chain recombines TRBV20-1 with TRBJ1-2, with a possible D match to TRBD1 (6 bases). In germline, CDR1 is DFQATT, CDR2 SNEGSKA (reference sequence). V was clipped by 3 bases and J by 7 bases, with 33 bases between them. CDR3 length: 19 residues. CDR3 protein: CSARVDTNQPSGGARGYTF. The DNA of the CDR3 is TGCAGTGCTAGGGTAGACACAAACCAACCTAGCGGGGGGGCTCGTGGCTACACCTTC.

The chain employs TRBV6-5 and TRBJ2-1; maybe TRBD2 (6 bases). Trimming pared 5 bases from V and 7 bases from J, leaving 12 bases between. The CDR3 sequence is 13 residues long. The germline CDR1 and CDR2 sequences are MNHEY and SVGAGI. CDR3 residues: CASSQGTWNEQFF. The CDR3 bases are TGTGCCAGCAGTCAAGGGACTTGGAATGAGCAGTTCTTC.

The chain recombines TRBV5-1 with TRBJ1-4; TRBD1 matches at 8 bases. This CDR3 contains 14 residues. V lost 4 bases, J lost 10 bases, and 9 bases stayed unmatched. The germline CDR1 and CDR2 sequences are SGHRS and YFSETQ. CDR3 DNA sequence: TGCGCCAGCAGCAAAGGACAGGGTATTGGAAAACTGTTTTTT. It specifies CASSKGQGIGKLFF.